A single sample gave rise to the 19 T cell receptor beta chains below, sequenced in a study of T cells in Graves' hyperthyroidism and ophthalmopathy. The CDR3 regions of TCR beta were amplified from RNA transcripts. The TCR CDR3 was amplified in a first-round RT-PCR using the HTBI primer set. TCRdb ran MiXCR on the multiplex PCR reads and lists one entry per CDR3 protein. The sample yields around 350,000 distinct CDR3 sequences, around 15% seen once. Sequencing was performed on blood. The source of these receptors is a woman in her 30s with Graves' ophthalmopathy.

The V call is TRBV10-3, the J call TRBJ1-4, with D possibly TRBD1 on 5 matching bases. Between the trimmed V and J ends, which lost 3 bases and 6 bases, there was a span of 11 bases. CDR1 and CDR2 from the germline V gene are ENHRY and SYGVKD. The CDR3 sequence is 14 residues long. CDR3 residues: CAISEQAVDEKLFF. In DNA, the CDR3 is TGTGCCATCAGTGAACAGGCGGTGGATGAAAAACTGTTTTTT.

This clonotype was detected ten times or more. V usage is TRBV12-3 or TRBV12-4 and J usage is TRBJ1-5; D may be TRBD1 (5 bases). This CDR3 region has 18 residues. V was clipped by 2 bases and J by 3 bases, with 20 bases between them. The CDR3 DNA sequence: TGTGCCAGCAGTTTATCGCTCGGGGCAGATTTTATCAATCAGCCCCAGCATTTT. This gives the protein CASSLSLGADFINQPQHF.

V and J are TRBV6-1 and TRBJ1-6; D is unresolved. V lost 2 bases, J lost 10 bases, and 9 bases lay in between. The CDR3 is 13 residues long. Germline assignment: CDR1 MNHNS and CDR2 SASEGT. CDR3 DNA: TGTGCCAGCAGTGAATTGAGCGGGTCACCCCTCCACTTT. This translates into CASSELSGSPLHF.

This clonotype was observed many times. V usage is TRBV7-2 and J usage is TRBJ2-3, with 7 nucleotides matching TRBD2. The germline V gene encodes CDR1 SGHTA and CDR2 FQGNSA. The CDR3 totals 21 residues. The junction had 28 bases not matched to a gene; V was cut back by 8 bases and J by 2 bases. CDR3 DNA: TGTGCCAGCGCGGGGGAGGTCTCGCTTCACCAAACCCCCACCGACACAGATACGCAGTATTTT. Protein product: CASAGEVSLHQTPTDTDTQYF. The entire variable domain, with the rest obtained from reference TRBV7-2 and TRBJ2-3, is as follows: GAGVSQSPSNKVTEKGKDVELRCDPISGHTALYWYRQSLGQGLEFLIYFQGNSAPDKSGLPSDRFSAERTGGSVSTLTIQRTQQEDSAVYLCASAGEVSLHQTPTDTDTQYFGPGTRLTVL.

Remarks on this clonotype: One end of the junction is discordant with germline, which a read error may explain. V and J are TRBV10-3 and TRBJ1-5; possibly TRBD1 for D (5 bases). Germline V gives CDR1 ENHRY, CDR2 SYGVKD. This CDR3 is 14 amino acids long. In DNA, the CDR3 is TGTACCATCAGTGAGGGGAGGCCCAATCAGCCCCAGCATTTT. Translated: CTISEGRPNQPQHF.

This clonotype was detected many times. The J gene is TRBJ1-1, the V gene TRBV2, with D possibly TRBD1 on 5 matching bases. V was shortened by 4 bases and J by 6 bases, with 15 bases between the two germline ends. The CDR3 has 14 residues. The V gene's germline CDR1 is SNHLY and CDR2 FYNNEI. The CDR3 loop reads CASSGATGRAEAFF. Written as DNA, the CDR3 is TGTGCCAGCAGTGGTGCGACGGGGCGGGCTGAAGCTTTCTTT.

The sample holds many counts of this clonotype. The CDR3 DNA follows: TGTGCCAGCAGGGGACCCGGGACTAGCATAGAGACCCAGTACTTC. It translates to CASRGPGTSIETQYF. The chain couples TRBV12-3 or TRBV12-4 to TRBJ2-5, with 9 bases matching TRBD2. Trimming took 6 bases from V and 4 from J; bases not matched to a gene: 9. CDR3 length: 15 amino acids.

This clonotype was detected ten times or more. The V call is TRBV11-2, the J call TRBJ1-2; D possibly corresponds to TRBD1 (6 bases). The V gene's germline CDR1 is SGHAT and CDR2 FQNNGV. Trimming stripped 5 bases from V and 4 bases from J, with 17 bases between. The CDR3 totals 15 residues. The CDR3 loop is CASSTRTDHSYGYTF. CDR3 in DNA: TGTGCCAGCAGCACTCGGACAGATCATTCCTATGGCTACACCTTC. The whole variable domain, filled in from reference TRBV11-2 and TRBJ1-2, reads EAGVAQSPRYKIIEKRQSVAFWCNPISGHATLYWYQQILGQGPKLLIQFQNNGVVDDSQLPKDRFSAERLKGVDSTLKIQPAKLEDSAVYLCASSTRTDHSYGYTFGSGTRLTVV.

This clonotype turned up a few times. This chain joins TRBV4-2 and TRBJ2-5; the match to TRBD2 covers 8 bases. V lost 2 bases, J lost 1 base, and 3 bases stayed unmatched. Germline V gene data show CDR1 as LGHNA and CDR2 as YNFKEQ. The CDR3 loop spans 15 amino acids. The CDR3 loop is CASSQPSGGQETQYF. As DNA, the CDR3 is TGTGCCAGCAGCCAACCAAGCGGGGGCCAAGAGACCCAGTACTTC.

On this clonotype: Possible read error: a much larger clone is one base away. J is TRBJ2-5 and V is TRBV20-1, with 8 bases lining up with TRBD2. Germline CDR1 reads DFQATT; CDR2 reads SNEGSKA (reference sequence). The CDR3 extends over 16 amino acids. V was pared by 2 bases and J by 7 bases, with 15 bases of the junction left unmatched. In DNA, the CDR3 is TGCAGTGCTAGAATTTTTCGTAGGGGCCGGGGGGGGACCCAGTACTTC. Translated, it gives CSARIFRRGRGGTQYF.

This clonotype was counted a few times. V gene TRBV20-1 combines with J gene TRBJ1-3, with 7 bases identical to TRBD1. This CDR3 has 13 residues. Germline CDR1 DFQATT, CDR2 SNEGSKA (reference sequence). V shed 6 bases and J 6 bases; nucleotides not matched to a gene: 8. Here the CDR3 reads CSASRDSVNTIYF. CDR3 sequence (DNA): TGCAGTGCATCCCGGGACAGTGTAAACACCATATATTTT.

The table lists this clonotype with many counts. This chain links TRBV20-1 with TRBJ2-3, with 13 bases lining up with TRBD2. Germline CDR1 is DFQATT and CDR2 is SNEGSKA (reference sequence). The V segment lost 4 bases and the J segment 4 bases; nucleotides outside the gene matches: 5. The CDR3 is 15 residues long. CDR3 loop: CSATKLAGGPDTQYF. The CDR3 DNA follows: TGCAGTGCTACCAAACTAGCGGGGGGGCCAGATACGCAGTATTTT.

This clonotype was detected a few times. This chain uses TRBV12-3 or TRBV12-4 with TRBJ1-5; possibly TRBD1 for D (6 bases). Trimming removed 4 bases at V and 6 bases at J, with 13 bases between. The CDR3 is made up of 14 amino acids. CDR3 sequence (DNA): TGTGCCAGCAGTTCCCTCGGAGGGGGTCAGCCCCAGCATTTT. It yields the protein CASSSLGGGQPQHF.

The genes are TRBV24-1 and TRBJ2-7; D gene ambiguous. Germline V gene lookup returns CDR1 KGHDR and CDR2 SFDVKD. V was clipped by 3 bases and J by 0 bases, with 11 bases between them. This CDR3 contains 15 residues. The CDR3 nucleotides are TGTGCCACCAGTGATAGAAGAGGACCCTCCTACGAGCAGTACTTC. Protein: CATSDRRGPSYEQYF.

This rearrangement joins TRBV2 to TRBJ2-1; 11 bases fit TRBD2. This CDR3 spans 16 amino acids. CDR1 is SNHLY and CDR2 is FYNNEI in the germline V gene. V was pared by 7 bases and J by 6 bases, with 11 bases of the junction left unmatched. CDR3 amino acids: CASTSGGLAGGNEQFF. The CDR3 region has the DNA TGTGCCAGCACCTCTGGGGGGCTAGCGGGGGGCAATGAGCAGTTCTTC.

This clonotype showed up just a few times. This rearrangement joins TRBV4-1 to TRBJ2-5; D not certain. Trimming shortened V by 0 bases and J by 5 bases, and 16 bases separated the two germline ends. This CDR3 contains 16 residues. Looked up from germline, CDR1 is MGHRA and CDR2 is YSYEKL. The CDR3 DNA is TGCGCCAGCAGCCAAGATACTTACATCCCACCGGAGACCCAGTACTTC. Residues: CASSQDTYIPPETQYF.

This clonotype showed up many times. V usage is TRBV7-3 and J usage is TRBJ1-1; D is unresolved. CDR1 is SGHTA, CDR2 FQGTGA, per germline. The CDR3 loop spans 13 amino acids. Trimming left V 1 base short and J 0 bases short, with 3 bases between. CDR3 bases: TGTGCCAGCAGCTTAATTTTGAACACTGAAGCTTTCTTT. Translated: CASSLILNTEAFF.

This clonotype was detected many times. This chain uses TRBV6-1 with TRBJ2-5; 11 bases are shared with TRBD2. The J segment lost 2 bases and the V segment lost 4 bases, leaving 9 bases of the junction unmatched. CDR3 length equals 17 residues. Germline values: CDR1 MNHNS, CDR2 SASEGT. CDR3: CASSGKTGTSGQETQYF. CDR3 DNA: TGTGCCAGCAGTGGCAAAACTGGGACTAGCGGACAAGAGACCCAGTACTTC.

The chain has TRBV2 and TRBJ1-4, with no clear D. Between the trimmed V and J ends, which lost 6 bases and 0 bases, there was a span of 8 bases. CDR1 and CDR2 from the germline V gene are SNHLY and FYNNEI. CDR3 length equals 14 residues. The CDR3 DNA is TGTGCCAGCAGAACAGCCTCAACTAATGAAAAACTGTTTTTT. Translating gives CASRTASTNEKLFF. Looking up the rest from reference TRBV2 and TRBJ1-4 gives the full variable domain: EPEVTQTPSHQVTQMGQEVILRCVPISNHLYFYWYRQILGQKVEFLVSFYNNEISEKSEIFDDQFSVERPDGSNFTLKIRSTKLEDSAMYFCASRTASTNEKLFFGSGTQLSVL.